This passage covers 25 T cell receptor beta chains from one sample sequenced in a study of cytomegalovirus exposure and HLA in healthy donors listed by TCRdb under 2017. The library was produced with the immunoSEQ multiplex PCR assay. TCRdb provides this immuneACCESS table in a form limited to in-frame rearrangements. Some clones are lacking; in checked studies, under half of them reflect an unresolved V gene, and why the rest are absent is not known. The sample table holds under 250,000 clones, of which roughly 91% were seen once. Clones ranked in the top ten supply about 2% of the sample. Material: PBMCs. These receptors were obtained from a woman aged 18 to 35 in good health and CMV-seropositive.

The rearrangement links TRBV7-8 to TRBJ1-4, with D tentatively TRBD1 (5 bases). Looked up from germline, CDR1 is SGHVS and CDR2 is FQNEAQ. The CDR3 has 15 residues. V lost 2 bases, J lost 6 bases, and 13 bases lay in between. DNA for the CDR3: TGTGCCAGCAGCTTATTGGGTAGGGGCGATGAAAAACTGTTTTTT. This gives the protein CASSLLGRGDEKLFF.

The rearrangement joins TRBV10-1 to TRBJ2-7; TRBD1 is a possible D gene (5 bases). This CDR3 is built from 13 residues. Germline V lookup: CDR1 WNHNN, CDR2 SYGVQD (reference sequence). V lost 5 bases, J lost 10 bases, and 18 bases lay in between. The CDR3 sequence: CASSSGATAVQYF. The CDR3 nucleotides read TGCGCCAGCAGTTCTGGGGCTACGGCAGTACAGTACTTC.

The V gene is TRBV27, the J gene TRBJ1-1, with D perhaps matching TRBD1 (6 bases). In germline, CDR1 is MNHEY, CDR2 SMNVEV (reference sequence). V lost 0 bases, J lost 1 base, and 9 bases lay in between. The CDR3 contains 15 residues. In DNA, the CDR3 is TGTGCCAGCAGTTTATCAGCAGGGGCGAACACTGAAGCTTTCTTT. This codes for CASSLSAGANTEAFF.

The rearrangement links TRBV28 to TRBJ1-1, with 8 positions matching TRBD1. The CDR3 is 13 amino acids. Trimming at V came to 7 bases and at J to 3 bases, leaving 4 bases not matched to a gene. The germline V gene has CDR1 MDHEN and CDR2 SYDVKM. The CDR3 is CASKSQGDTEAFF. CDR3 nucleotide sequence: TGTGCCAGCAAATCACAGGGGGACACTGAAGCTTTCTTT.

The chain links TRBV19 to TRBJ1-4; 7 nucleotides line up with TRBD1. V lost 6 bases to trimming and J lost 4 bases; unmatched junction nucleotides: 5. The germline V gene encodes CDR1 LNHDA and CDR2 SQIVND (reference sequence). This CDR3 has 14 residues. The CDR3 nucleotides read TGTGCCAGTAGCCTGGACAGGATTAATGAAAAACTGTTTTTT. It encodes CASSLDRINEKLFF.

The chain employs TRBV9 and TRBJ1-2; tentatively, D is TRBD1 (5 bases). Trimming cost V 2 bases and J 6 bases, with 11 bases left between them. The CDR3 length is 13 residues. Germline V gives CDR1 SGDLS, CDR2 YYNGEE. The CDR3, as DNA: TGTGCCAGCAGCGTGGGACCGGGGGATGGCTACACCTTC. Residues: CASSVGPGDGYTF.

The V and J genes are TRBV27 and TRBJ1-2; D possibly corresponds to TRBD1 (6 bases). From germline, CDR1 is MNHEY and CDR2 SMNVEV (reference sequence). This CDR3 has 15 amino acids. V was trimmed by 5 bases and J by 6 bases, leaving 19 bases between them. The CDR3 nucleotides are TGTGCCAGCAGTCCTTCTAGGGGGGGTTTCGATGGCTACACCTTC. Protein product: CASSPSRGGFDGYTF.

CDR3 DNA sequence: TGTGCCATCTGGGGACAGGGGACCGGGGAGCTGTTTTTT. It encodes CAIWGQGTGELFF. The V gene is TRBV27, the J gene TRBJ2-2; 10 bases align to TRBD1. The germline V gene has CDR1 MNHEY and CDR2 SMNVEV (reference sequence). The V segment lost 10 bases and the J segment 5 bases; nucleotides outside the gene matches: 4. CDR3 length: 13 residues.

The rearrangement uses TRBV27 and TRBJ1-5; 7 bases fit TRBD1. Germline V lookup: CDR1 MNHEY, CDR2 SMNVEV (reference sequence). CDR3 length: 16 residues. V dropped 3 bases and J dropped 7; count of bases not matched to a gene: 12. This CDR3 is CASSLRGQLLGQPQHF. The CDR3 coding sequence is TGTGCCAGCAGTTTGAGGGGACAGCTCTTGGGGCAGCCCCAGCATTTT.

This chain connects TRBV30 to TRBJ1-5, with TRBD1 matching over 10 bases. J was trimmed by 4 bases and V by 3 bases; bases with no gene match: 9. The CDR3 consists of 16 residues. Looked up from germline, CDR1 is GTSNPN and CDR2 is SVGIG (reference sequence). CDR3 DNA sequence: TGTGCCTGGAGCGACCGGGACAGGGGATTAAATCAGCCCCAGCATTTT. Translated, it gives CAWSDRDRGLNQPQHF.

The V and J genes are TRBV7-2 and TRBJ1-2; tentative D call: TRBD1 (6 bases). This CDR3 is 15 amino acids long. Per the germline V gene, CDR1 is SGHTA and CDR2 is FQGNSA. V lost 5 bases, J lost 4 bases, and 17 bases lay in between. Here the CDR3 DNA reads TGTGCCAGCAGCCCCCGAGGACAGACCAGCTATGGCTACACCTTC. This translates into CASSPRGQTSYGYTF. The full variable domain, its missing parts supplied by reference TRBV7-2 and TRBJ1-2, is GAGVSQSPSNKVTEKGKDVELRCDPISGHTALYWYRQSLGQGLEFLIYFQGNSAPDKSGLPSDRFSAERTGGSVSTLTIQRTQQEDSAVYLCASSPRGQTSYGYTFGSGTRLTVV.

J is TRBJ1-5 and V is TRBV4-1, with TRBD1 matching over 9 bases. The trim removed 0 bases at V and 5 bases at J, leaving 8 bases unmatched. Germline assignment: CDR1 MGHRA and CDR2 YSYEKL. The CDR3 spans 17 residues. The CDR3 sequence is CASSQDGGTGFDQPQHF. The CDR3 bases are TGCGCCAGCAGCCAAGATGGCGGGACAGGGTTCGATCAGCCCCAGCATTTT.

The chain carries TRBV10-3 and TRBJ2-1; a possible D gene is TRBD2 (5 bases). Germline CDR1 and CDR2: ENHRY and SYGVKD. Between the trimmed V and J ends, which lost 4 bases and 0 bases, there was a span of 10 bases. The CDR3 is 15 amino acids. The CDR3 nucleotides are TGTGCCATCAGTGGTAGCGTAAGCTCCTACAATGAGCAGTTCTTC. This gives the protein CAISGSVSSYNEQFF.

The gene calls are TRBV9 and TRBJ2-3; 9 positions agree with TRBD2. V lost 4 bases, J lost 4 bases, and 7 bases stayed unmatched. Germline V gene sequence: CDR1 SGDLS, CDR2 YYNGEE. This CDR3 has 15 residues. In DNA form, the CDR3 reads TGTGCCAGCAGCCCGGCGGGGGGGGCCGCAGATACGCAGTATTTT. Encoded protein: CASSPAGGAADTQYF.

This chain connects TRBV7-8 to TRBJ1-2; maybe TRBD1 (5 bases). Germline CDR1 and CDR2: SGHVS and FQNEAQ. Trimming shortened V by 4 bases and J by 1 base, and 13 bases separated the two germline ends. The CDR3 is 15 residues long. The CDR3: CASSWSRTNNYGYTF. CDR3 DNA sequence: TGTGCCAGCAGCTGGAGTCGGACAAATAACTATGGCTACACCTTC.

CDR3 sequence reads: CASSFPGLLSRGEQYF. In nucleotides, the CDR3 is TGTGCCAGCAGCTTTCCGGGACTTCTGTCTCGAGGCGAGCAGTACTTC. The chain is built from TRBV11-2 and TRBJ2-7; maybe TRBD2 (6 bases). The CDR3 extends over 16 amino acids. The germline V gene encodes CDR1 SGHAT and CDR2 FQNNGV. V was trimmed by 3 bases and J by 6 bases, leaving 21 bases between them.

Comment on this clone: Other nucleotide sequences in the sample specify the same CDR3. The genes are TRBV5-1 and TRBJ2-7; TRBD2 agrees at 12 bases. This CDR3 is 14 amino acids long. V shed 1 base and J 4 bases; nucleotides not matched to a gene: 0. The germline gives CDR1 SGHRS, CDR2 YFSETQ. As DNA, the CDR3 is TGCGCCAGCAGCTTGACTAGCGGGAGGTACGAGCAGTACTTC. Its translation: CASSLTSGRYEQYF.

The chain employs TRBV28 and TRBJ1-5; D gene unclear. Germline lookup yields CDR1 MDHEN and CDR2 SYDVKM. The V and J ends lost 7 bases and 2 bases respectively, with 12 bases between them. This CDR3 comprises 14 residues. The CDR3 DNA is TGTGCCAGCAACCCTACTTTGGGCAATCAGCCCCAGCATTTT. It yields the protein CASNPTLGNQPQHF.

The rearrangement joins TRBV18 to TRBJ2-7; D perhaps matches TRBD2 (6 bases). Trimming took 3 bases from V and 1 from J, leaving 13 bases between them. Germline V gene data show CDR1 as KGHSH and CDR2 as LQKENI. This CDR3 region has 15 residues. The CDR3, as DNA: TGTGCCAGCTCACCCGGGACTGAGGTGTCCTACGAGCAGTACTTC. Amino acid sequence: CASSPGTEVSYEQYF.

CDR3 nucleotide sequence: TGTGCCTGGGATTCCGGGACAGGGGTCTACGAGCAGTACTTC. This sequence encodes CAWDSGTGVYEQYF. V usage is TRBV30 and J usage is TRBJ2-7, with 10 bases aligning to TRBD1. Germline values: CDR1 GTSNPN, CDR2 SVGIG (reference sequence). The ends lost 5 bases at V and 3 bases at J; junction bases unmatched: 7. This CDR3 has 14 amino acids.

The chain recombines TRBV18 with TRBJ1-2; the D gene is possibly TRBD1 (6 bases). This CDR3 is 16 amino acids long. CDR1 is KGHSH, CDR2 LQKENI, per germline. V was shortened by 0 bases and J by 4 bases, with 15 bases between the two germline ends. The CDR3 DNA is TGTGCCAGCTCACCACCGGTTGGACAGAGCTTCTATGGCTACACCTTC. Residues: CASSPPVGQSFYGYTF. Combining the CDR3 with reference TRBV18 and TRBJ1-2 gives the whole variable domain NAGVMQNPRHLVRRRGQEARLRCSPMKGHSHVYWYRQLPEEGLKFMVYLQKENIIDESGMPKERFSAEFPKEGPSILRIQQVVRGDSAAYFCASSPPVGQSFYGYTFGSGTRLTVV.

The chain couples TRBV4-1 to TRBJ2-2; 7 bases line up with TRBD1. V was clipped by 0 bases and J by 5 bases; unmatched bases: 6. Germline CDR1 and CDR2: MGHRA and YSYEKL. The CDR3 sequence is 16 residues long. Here the CDR3 reads CASSQETGYVTGELFF. DNA of the CDR3: TGCGCCAGCAGCCAAGAGACAGGGTATGTGACCGGGGAGCTGTTTTTT.

The chain combines TRBV27 with TRBJ2-1; 12 nucleotides agree with TRBD2. The CDR3 consists of 17 residues. Trimming took 3 bases from V and 8 from J; bases not matched to a gene: 11. In germline, CDR1 is MNHEY, CDR2 SMNVEV (reference sequence). CDR3: CASSFPVTSGRGYEQFF. The CDR3, as DNA: TGTGCCAGCAGTTTCCCCGTGACTAGCGGGAGAGGGTATGAGCAGTTCTTC.

The chain couples TRBV9 to TRBJ2-7; 7 nucleotides line up with TRBD2. Germline lookup yields CDR1 SGDLS and CDR2 YYNGEE. The V gene end was trimmed by 5 bases and the J gene end by 3 bases; junction bases not matched to a gene: 11. This CDR3 contains 15 residues. The CDR3 is CASSLEGGKGYEQYF. For the CDR3, the DNA is TGTGCCAGCAGTCTAGAGGGAGGGAAGGGCTACGAGCAGTACTTC.

J is TRBJ1-5 and V is TRBV9, with D unresolved. V lost 4 bases and J 4 bases, leaving 18 bases between the germline ends. The CDR3 loop spans 16 amino acids. The V gene's germline CDR1 is SGDLS and CDR2 YYNGEE. The CDR3 loop reads CASSPSGGVGNQPQHF. The CDR3, as DNA: TGTGCCAGCAGCCCGTCCGGCGGGGTGGGAAATCAGCCCCAGCATTTT. Variable domain in full (rest from reference TRBV9 and TRBJ1-5): DSGVTQTPKHLITATGQRVTLRCSPRSGDLSVYWYQQSLDQGLQFLIQYYNGEERAKGNILERFSAQQFPDLHSELNLSSLELGDSALYFCASSPSGGVGNQPQHFGDGTRLSIL.